This T cell receptor (beta chain) was sequenced in a study of spatial heterogeneity in lung cancer. TCRdb redid the calling of the 5' RACE reads with MiXCR, one entry per CDR3 protein. Found here are tens of thousands of distinct CDR3 sequences, under 8.5% of them singletons; the top ten hold roughly 7%. With 2 bases clipped from V and 2 bases from J, the junction kept 4 bases outside the gene matches. This CDR3 has 18 amino acids. Germline loops: CDR1 SGHRS, CDR2 YFSETQ. Noted time point: sample taken at primary tumor resection. Samples came from some 71 TRACERx patients with untreated early-stage lung cancer.

The TCR was taken from a male donor with early-stage non-small cell lung cancer. The sequencing used PBMCs, collected at surgery. The chain links TRBV5-1 to TRBJ2-6, with 13 nucleotides matching TRBD2. The CDR3 protein is CASSLSGLAGAGANVLTF. For the CDR3, the DNA is TGCGCCAGCAGCTTATCTGGACTAGCGGGAGCTGGGGCCAACGTCCTGACTTTC. The full variable domain, in which reference TRBV5-1 and TRBJ2-6 provide the parts outside the CDR3, is KAGVTQTPRYLIKTRGQQVTLSCSPISGHRSVSWYQQTPGQGLQFLFEYFSETQRNKGNFPGRFSGRQFSNSRSEMNVSTLELGDSALYLCASSLSGLAGAGANVLTFGAGSRLTVL.